This TCR beta chain was captured in a study of shared clonotypes between healthy human individuals. Clones were read by immunoSEQ multiplex PCR, and TCRdb kept only the in-frame ones, dropping some. The sample contains some 2,500,000 clones, roughly 92% of which appear only once. Trimming stripped 4 bases from V and 0 bases from J, with 9 bases between. Germline V lookup: CDR1 WNHNN, CDR2 SYGVQD (reference sequence). The CDR3 totals 14 residues. Regarding this clone: Its antigen is undetermined.

Notes on the study in general: Non-shared clonotypes had lower generation probabilities than those shared by all four donors.

Specimen: naive CD4+ T cells from PBMCs. Subset in this sample: CD45RA+ positively selected. The rearrangement links TRBV10-1 to TRBJ2-5; D possibly matches TRBD1 or TRBD2 (5 bases each). The sequence came from a man aged 18 to 29 in good health. Some clones in this sample may be carry-over from other donors' samples. This CDR3 reads CASSVGTYQETQYF. The DNA for the CDR3 is TGCGCCAGCAGTGTAGGGACGTACCAAGAGACCCAGTACTTC.